Here is one T cell receptor (beta chain) with its context. Brentuximab vedotin exposure varied, and every patient relapsed after autologous stem cell transplantation. These data originate in a study of PD-1 blockade in classical Hodgkin lymphoma. This CDR3 region has 15 residues. CDR1 and CDR2 (germline): SGHDT, YYEEEE. Trimming shortened V by 5 bases and J by 0 bases, and 13 bases separated the two germline ends. Some clones are missing from TCRdb's copy, which holds only in-frame ones; the method was immunoSEQ multiplex PCR. The repertoire has 46,000 or so clones, 88% of them found once; the top ten carry roughly a tenth.

The chain links TRBV5-6 to TRBJ2-3; D is perhaps TRBD1 or TRBD2 (5 bases each). This clonotype originated in a human donor with classical Hodgkin lymphoma. The sample in question was peripheral blood mononuclear cells (PBMCs), obtained at baseline. CDR3 in DNA: TGTGCCAGCAGACACCGGGACGGCAGCACAGATACGCAGTATTTT. This translates into CASRHRDGSTDTQYF.